These 28 T cell receptor beta chains were sequenced from one sample in a study of T cells in Graves' hyperthyroidism and ophthalmopathy. RNA transcripts provided the source from which TCR beta CDR3 regions were amplified. TCR CDR3 regions were first amplified by RT-PCR with HTBI primers. TCRdb re-derived calls from the multiplex PCR reads in MiXCR, one entry per CDR3 protein. Among around 200,000 distinct CDR3 sequences listed, about 15% were seen once. Sequencing was performed on blood. The receptors come from a woman between 50 and 59 years old with Graves' hyperthyroidism.

There are many counts of this clonotype. The V and J genes are TRBV7-3 and TRBJ1-6; D gene uncertain. Germline values: CDR1 SGHTA, CDR2 FQGTGA. V lost 5 bases, J lost 8 bases, and 10 bases lay in between. The CDR3 covers 13 residues. In DNA form, the CDR3 reads TGTGCCAGCAGCATTTATACAGATTCACCCCTCCACTTT. This codes for CASSIYTDSPLHF.

V gene TRBV5-6 combines with J gene TRBJ1-4; TRBD1 agrees at 8 bases. The V gene's germline CDR1 is SGHDT and CDR2 YYEEEE. Germline trimming cut 4 bases from V and 4 bases from J; bases unmatched to any gene: 9. The CDR3 contains 16 residues. CDR3 sequence: CASSGGQDPLNEKLFF. The CDR3 DNA follows: TGTGCCAGCAGCGGGGGACAGGACCCGCTTAATGAAAAACTGTTTTTT.

The chain uses TRBV2 and TRBJ2-3; 9 bases are shared with TRBD2. The CDR3 is 16 amino acids. Looked up from germline, CDR1 is SNHLY and CDR2 is FYNNEI. The V and J ends lost 4 bases and 6 bases, in that order; junction bases with no gene match: 11. CDR3 region: CASSGLAGVTGDTQYF. The DNA of the CDR3 is TGTGCCAGCAGTGGCTTAGCGGGAGTTACTGGCGATACGCAGTATTTT. Full variable domain (missing parts from reference TRBV2 and TRBJ2-3): EPEVTQTPSHQVTQMGQEVILRCVPISNHLYFYWYRQILGQKVEFLVSFYNNEISEKSEIFDDQFSVERPDGSNFTLKIRSTKLEDSAMYFCASSGLAGVTGDTQYFGPGTRLTVL.

Only a few counts were recorded for this clonotype. This chain joins TRBV24-1 and TRBJ2-2; perhaps D is TRBD1 or TRBD2 (5 bases each). Per the germline V gene, CDR1 is KGHDR and CDR2 is SFDVKD. V gave up 5 bases and J gave up 6 bases, with 6 bases separating them. This CDR3 is 12 amino acids long. CDR3 DNA sequence: TGTGCCACCAGTGGAGGGGCCGGGGAGCTGTTTTTT. Translation gives CATSGGAGELFF.

This clonotype was seen repeatedly, ten times or more. The genes are TRBV5-1 and TRBJ2-5; D not certain. Trimming stripped 0 bases from V and 3 bases from J, with 6 bases between. The CDR3 length is 13 residues. CDR1 and CDR2 from the germline V gene are SGHRS and YFSETQ. The CDR3 nucleotides are TGCGCCAGCAGCTTGGGCAGTGAAGAGACCCAGTACTTC. Translated, it gives CASSLGSEETQYF.

This clonotype was seen ten or more times. The chain carries TRBV27 and TRBJ2-7; TRBD1 aligns across 7 bases. Germline CDR1 reads MNHEY; CDR2 reads SMNVEV (reference sequence). The CDR3 totals 17 residues. Trimming at V came to 0 bases and at J to 0 bases, leaving 8 bases not matched to a gene. The CDR3 loop reads CASSLSPGTEVSYEQYF. CDR3 DNA sequence: TGTGCCAGCAGTTTATCCCCCGGGACAGAGGTCTCCTACGAGCAGTACTTC.

The sample holds many counts of this clonotype. V is TRBV7-2 and J is TRBJ1-1, with no clear D. Germline values: CDR1 SGHTA, CDR2 FQGNSA. The CDR3 covers 15 residues. V shed 0 bases and J shed 0 bases, with 8 bases lying between them. The CDR3 loop is CASSLASRMNTEAFF. The CDR3 DNA follows: TGTGCCAGCAGCTTAGCGAGCAGGATGAACACTGAAGCTTTCTTT.

This clonotype was seen a few times. The J gene is TRBJ1-3, the V gene TRBV7-8, with a possible D match to TRBD1 (5 bases). This CDR3 is 19 amino acids long. V was pared by 1 base and J by 0 bases, with 19 bases between. CDR1 and CDR2 from the germline V gene are SGHVS and FQNEAQ. CDR3 sequence (DNA): TGTGCCAGCAGCTTAGAAGTGGCAGGGTTATCCCTCTCTGGAAACACCATATATTTT. It yields the protein CASSLEVAGLSLSGNTIYF.

The V call is TRBV29-1, the J call TRBJ1-2; D might be TRBD1 (5 bases). Trimming cost V 4 bases and J 8 bases, with 11 bases left between them. Per germline, CDR1 SQVTM and CDR2 ANQGSEA. This CDR3 comprises 11 residues. CDR3 amino acids: CSVGGIGGYTF. CDR3 bases: TGCAGCGTTGGGGGGATCGGAGGCTACACCTTC. Full variable domain (missing parts from reference TRBV29-1 and TRBJ1-2): SAVISQKPSRDICQRGTSLTIQCQVDSQVTMMFWYRQQPGQSLTLIATANQGSEATYESGFVIDKFPISRPNLTFSTLTVSNMSPEDSSIYLCSVGGIGGYTFGSGTRLTVV.

This clonotype has a count of ten or more. A much larger clone differs from this one at a single base, so this may be a read error. This rearrangement joins TRBV11-2 to TRBJ1-1; 8 bases map to TRBD1. The CDR3 is 15 amino acids. From germline, CDR1 is SGHAT and CDR2 FQNNGV. Here the CDR3 DNA reads TGTACCAGCAGCTATATCTCAGGGGGCGACACTGAAGCTTTCTTT. This translates into CTSSYISGGDTEAFF.

The J gene is TRBJ2-5, the V gene TRBV7-6; possible D gene TRBD1, 5 bases. V lost 1 base to trimming and J lost 3 bases, with 9 bases between them. CDR1 and CDR2 from the germline V gene are SGHVS and FNYEAQ. The CDR3 consists of 14 residues. CDR3 residues: CASSLGSGKETQYF. CDR3 coding DNA: TGTGCCAGCAGCTTAGGTTCAGGGAAAGAGACCCAGTACTTC.

As DNA, the CDR3 is TGTGCCAGCAGTTTTCTGGGAGGTAGCACAGATACGCAGTATTTT. This encodes CASSFLGGSTDTQYF. This chain uses TRBV28 with TRBJ2-3, with D possibly TRBD2 on 6 matching bases. The germline gives CDR1 MDHEN, CDR2 SYDVKM. This CDR3 region has 15 residues. V was shortened by 3 bases and J by 0 bases, with 10 bases between the two germline ends. Drawing the rest from reference TRBV28 and TRBJ2-3, the complete variable domain is DVKVTQSSRYLVKRTGEKVFLECVQDMDHENMFWYRQDPGLGLRLIYFSYDVKMKEKGDIPEGYSVSREKKERFSLILESASTNQTSMYLCASSFLGGSTDTQYFGPGTRLTVL.

This clonotype has a count of ten or more. This chain uses TRBV2 with TRBJ1-1; 9 nucleotides align to TRBD1. Germline V gene lookup returns CDR1 SNHLY and CDR2 FYNNEI. V gave up 6 bases and J gave up 6 bases; unmatched junction bases: 2. This CDR3 has 12 residues. This chain's CDR3 is CASSRQGAEAFF. As DNA, the CDR3 is TGTGCCAGCAGCCGACAGGGGGCTGAAGCTTTCTTT. Using reference TRBV2 and TRBJ1-1 for the parts outside the CDR3, the full variable domain is EPEVTQTPSHQVTQMGQEVILRCVPISNHLYFYWYRQILGQKVEFLVSFYNNEISEKSEIFDDQFSVERPDGSNFTLKIRSTKLEDSAMYFCASSRQGAEAFFGQGTRLTVV.

This clonotype has ten or more counts. V usage is TRBV13 and J usage is TRBJ1-5; D ambiguous. V lost 4 bases, J lost 3 bases, and 16 bases lay in between. There are 16 residues in the CDR3. CDR1 is PRHDT, CDR2 FYEKMQ, per germline (reference sequence). The CDR3 spells CASSYLLPSPNQPQHF. DNA of the CDR3: TGTGCCAGCAGCTACCTCCTCCCCAGCCCCAATCAGCCCCAGCATTTT.

This chain joins TRBV6-4 and TRBJ1-2, with D hard to call. Per the germline V gene, CDR1 is MRHNA and CDR2 is SNTAGT. The CDR3 is made up of 14 amino acids. V was trimmed by 6 bases and J by 3 bases, leaving 14 bases between them. The CDR3 DNA is TGTGCCAGCAGCGAGTCTTTTGGCTACTATGGCTACACCTTC. Its translation: CASSESFGYYGYTF.

This clonotype showed up many times. The chain recombines TRBV12-3 or TRBV12-4 with TRBJ2-2; TRBD1 matches 9 bases. V was clipped by 7 bases and J by 6 bases; unmatched bases: 12. The CDR3 totals 16 residues. CDR3 region: CASKVTGTGSSGELFF. CDR3 bases: TGTGCCAGCAAAGTTACCGGGACAGGGTCCTCCGGGGAGCTGTTTTTT.

This clonotype was found many times. The chain employs TRBV7-2 and TRBJ1-2; D is undetermined. This CDR3 has 15 residues. Looked up from germline, CDR1 is SGHTA and CDR2 is FQGNSA. With 5 bases removed from V and 4 bases from J, the gap between germline ends came to 17 bases. CDR3 loop: CASSEDGLWTYGYTF. Here the CDR3 DNA reads TGTGCCAGCAGCGAGGACGGACTCTGGACCTATGGCTACACCTTC. The full variable domain, its missing parts supplied by reference TRBV7-2 and TRBJ1-2, is GAGVSQSPSNKVTEKGKDVELRCDPISGHTALYWYRQSLGQGLEFLIYFQGNSAPDKSGLPSDRFSAERTGGSVSTLTIQRTQQEDSAVYLCASSEDGLWTYGYTFGSGTRLTVV.

This clonotype came up a few times. The genes are TRBV20-1 and TRBJ2-1, with 14 bases identical to TRBD2. Germline trimming cut 6 bases from V and 9 bases from J; bases unmatched to any gene: 4. CDR1 is DFQATT, CDR2 SNEGSKA, per germline (reference sequence). This CDR3 region has 13 residues. CDR3 sequence (DNA): TGCAGTGCGACTAGCGGGGGGGCGAGTGAGCAGTTCTTC. Translating it yields CSATSGGASEQFF.

This clonotype was seen only a few times. This rearrangement joins TRBV28 to TRBJ2-5; TRBD1 matches 7 bases. Germline trimming cut 6 bases from V and 5 bases from J; bases unmatched to any gene: 9. The CDR3 totals 14 residues. Germline V gives CDR1 MDHEN, CDR2 SYDVKM. The CDR3 nucleotides are TGTGCCAGCAGCAACCCACAGGGGTTGGAGACCCAGTACTTC. Translated: CASSNPQGLETQYF.

The chain uses TRBV18 and TRBJ1-3; no firm D call. CDR1 KGHSH and CDR2 LQKENI come from the germline V gene. There are 12 residues in the CDR3. V was shortened by 3 bases and J by 10 bases, with 10 bases between the two germline ends. CDR3 in DNA: TGTGCCAGCTCACCCGGCGGCCCAACCATATATTTT. This codes for CASSPGGPTIYF.

This clonotype appeared a few times. The chain uses TRBV4-2 and TRBJ1-6; TRBD1 agrees at 8 bases. The ends lost 1 base at V and 0 bases at J; junction bases unmatched: 5. The V gene's germline CDR1 is LGHNA and CDR2 YNFKEQ. The CDR3 contains 18 residues. The chain's CDR3 is CASSQAGGSGSYNSPLHF. The CDR3 coding sequence is TGTGCCAGCAGCCAAGCAGGGGGCAGTGGCTCCTATAATTCACCCCTCCACTTT.

This clonotype has ten or more counts. The chain carries TRBV6-2 or TRBV6-3 and TRBJ1-1; tentative D call: TRBD1 (6 bases). The V gene's germline CDR1 is MNHEY and CDR2 SVGEGT. Trimming removed 2 bases from V and 1 base from J, with 8 bases in between. The CDR3 length is 14 residues. CDR3 bases: TGTGCCAGCAGTTACGGGGGCGGGAACACTGAAGCTTTCTTT. Translating gives CASSYGGGNTEAFF.

This clonotype has ten or more counts. The chain uses TRBV12-3 or TRBV12-4 and TRBJ1-1, with a possible D match to TRBD1 (5 bases). This CDR3 contains 16 residues. Trimming shortened V by 4 bases and J by 1 base, and 16 bases separated the two germline ends. CDR3 in DNA: TGTGCCAGCAGTTGGACCGGGACCCTAGCGAACACTGAAGCTTTCTTT. Translated: CASSWTGTLANTEAFF.

For this clonotype: Just one base apart from a much larger clone, this may be a read error. The chain employs TRBV29-1 and TRBJ1-1; D is undetermined. Trimming took 1 base from V and 1 from J, leaving 7 bases between them. Germline-derived CDR1 and CDR2 are SQVTM and ANQGSEA. The length of the CDR3 is 13 residues. CDR3 loop: CSVEVTKNTEAFF. The CDR3 DNA reads TGCAGCGTTGAAGTCACTAAGAACACTGAAGCTTTCTTT.

This clonotype was seen only a few times. The rearrangement uses TRBV7-9 and TRBJ1-5; 10 bases fit TRBD1. Germline trimming cut 6 bases from V and 0 bases from J; bases unmatched to any gene: 17. The CDR3 sequence is 20 residues long. Germline CDR1 reads SEHNR; CDR2 reads FQNEAQ (reference sequence). The DNA for the CDR3 is TGTGCCAGCAGTTACGCGGCCGGGACAGGGGTTCTCCTTAGCAATCAGCCCCAGCATTTT. This sequence encodes CASSYAAGTGVLLSNQPQHF.

This clonotype was counted ten times or more. V usage is TRBV6-5 and J usage is TRBJ1-1; D is uncertain. The CDR3 consists of 13 residues. Germline CDR1 is MNHEY and CDR2 is SVGAGI. V lost 2 bases to trimming and J lost 5 bases, with 9 bases between them. The CDR3 DNA reads as TGTGCCAGCAGTTACGAGAGAGGTACTGAAGCTTTCTTT. Translation gives CASSYERGTEAFF.

The V call is TRBV15, the J call TRBJ2-1; the D is unclear. CDR1 is LNHNV and CDR2 is YYDKDF in the germline V gene (reference sequence). The V gene lost 10 bases and the J gene lost 0 bases, with 16 bases spanning the gap. The CDR3 is made up of 15 amino acids. CDR3 protein: CASSQSRGSYNEQFF. The CDR3 nucleotides read TGTGCCAGCAGTCAATCTCGAGGCTCCTACAATGAGCAGTTCTTC.

The chain links TRBV12-3 or TRBV12-4 to TRBJ1-1; no reliable D call. V was shortened by 3 bases and J by 1 base, with 9 bases between the two germline ends. CDR3 size: 14 residues. CDR3 sequence (DNA): TGTGCCAGCAGTTTTCGGAACACGAACACTGAAGCTTTCTTT. Translation: CASSFRNTNTEAFF.